This record covers a single TCR beta chain. The data were obtained in a study of siplizumab effects on memory and regulatory T cells. With 8 bases removed from V and 1 base from J, the gap between germline ends came to 22 bases. There are 16 residues in the CDR3. Germline V lookup: CDR1 SQVTM, CDR2 ANQGSEA. TCRdb's copy holds only in-frame clones and misses some; the assay was immunoSEQ multiplex PCR. The sample lists about 72,000 clones, roughly nine tenths occurring once. The source of this sequence is a human donor in good health. Sequences were obtained from CD8+ T cells sorted from blood. The V call is TRBV29-1, the J call TRBJ2-3, with D tentatively TRBD2 (6 bases). The CDR3 DNA reads TGCAGCATCATCCGGTGGGGGGAGGTGGGCACAGATACGCAGTATTTT. This sequence encodes CSIIRWGEVGTDTQYF.